The 3 T cell receptor beta chains presented below share a single source sample, sequenced in a study of shared T cell receptors in the human thymus. Here immunoSEQ multiplex PCR was the method, and the copy in TCRdb shows in-frame clones only, minus some. The sample has about 660,000 clones, 88% seen once. The same sample was also studied in work on human thymus T cells.

Sample: thymocytes. These receptors were collected from a boy under two years old with a congenital heart defect.

The chain uses TRBV7-2 and TRBJ1-3; D is perhaps TRBD1 (6 bases). The V gene lost 0 bases and the J gene lost 4 bases, with 19 bases spanning the gap. The CDR3 extends over 18 amino acids. CDR1 and CDR2 (germline): SGHTA, FQGNSA. DNA of the CDR3: TGTGCCAGCAGCTTAGCGGGTGGAGGCGGGGGGGCCGGAAACACCATATATTTT. This codes for CASSLAGGGGGAGNTIYF.

The chain joins TRBV27 to TRBJ2-1, with 11 bases that match TRBD1. CDR1 and CDR2 from the germline V gene are MNHEY and SMNVEV (reference sequence). This CDR3 comprises 15 residues. The ends lost 3 bases at V and 10 bases at J; junction bases unmatched: 8. CDR3 sequence: CASSFPGQGAGEQFF. CDR3 DNA: TGTGCCAGCAGTTTCCCCGGACAGGGGGCGGGGGAGCAGTTCTTC.

The V gene is TRBV28, the J gene TRBJ2-7; TRBD2 aligns across 15 bases. Germline CDR1 reads MDHEN; CDR2 reads SYDVKM. This CDR3 region has 17 residues. V was pared by 3 bases and J by 3 bases, with 6 bases of the junction left unmatched. The CDR3 nucleotides read TGTGCCAGCAGTTTCCCCGGACTAGCGGGAGGGAACTACGAGCAGTACTTC. As protein: CASSFPGLAGGNYEQYF.